This TCR beta chain comes out of a study of T cell responses to AZD1222 COVID-19 vaccine. Trimming removed 6 bases at V and 0 bases at J, with 9 bases between. The CDR3 has 14 residues. Looked up from germline, CDR1 is KGHSH and CDR2 is LQKENI. Here immunoSEQ multiplex PCR was the method, and the copy in TCRdb shows in-frame clones only, minus some. The table records around 160,000 clones, nearly 90% of them present only once. This clonotype was obtained from an adult in good health. V gene TRBV18 combines with J gene TRBJ2-1, with a possible D match to TRBD2 (5 bases). The sequencing here drew on peripheral blood, taken on day 0 of AZD1222 vaccination. The CDR3 here is CASSAGPSYNEQFF. The CDR3 DNA reads as TGTGCCAGCTCGGCGGGTCCCTCCTACAATGAGCAGTTCTTC.